This T cell receptor beta chain was sequenced during a study of blood T cell repertoires in COVID-19. Across the whole study: Sites in the United States, Italy and Spain provided acute and convalescent COVID-19 samples. In each case, the material was cDNA or gDNA derived from T cells, B-cell-depleted T cells, or PBMCs.

As processed by the authors: Researchers report that nucleated cell counts were estimated from reference gene primer amplification. TCRdb's table, derived via immunoSEQ multiplex PCR, lists solely in-frame clones and lacks some. V, J and clone size are those of that table, while D and trimming were read from the DNA. The sample consists of under 80,000 clones, less than 90% of them appearing once. The count of this clone is one. The CDR3 is 16 residues long. Germline V gene data show CDR1 as MNHNS and CDR2 as SASEGT. V dropped 2 bases and J dropped 4; count of bases not matched to a gene: 10. This TCR was sampled from a man older than 75 in a cohort sampled during active COVID-19. Source material: peripheral blood. The chain has TRBV6-1 and TRBJ1-1; TRBD1 matches 7 bases. The CDR3 coding sequence is TGTGCCAGCAGTGAAAAGGGGGCAGGGGTTCGCACTGAAGCTTTCTTT. Its translation is CASSEKGAGVRTEAFF.